This TCR beta chain was identified in a study of vaccination and CD4 T cells after COVID-19. TCRdb itself ran the PCR reads through MiXCR, one entry per CDR3 protein. The sample holds around 21,000 distinct CDR3 sequences, 60% seen once. The CDR3 contains 15 residues. Deletions cut 5 bases from V and 4 bases from J, with 15 bases between. CDR1 is LNHDA, CDR2 SQIVND, per germline (reference sequence). This clonotype originated in a human donor who had recovered from COVID-19. The chain carries TRBV19 and TRBJ1-5; possible D gene TRBD1, 5 bases. The specimen comprised CD4+ T cells from blood, sampled after SARS-CoV-2 vaccination. CDR3 residues: CASSGWDGRNQPQHF. CDR3 nucleotide sequence: TGTGCCAGTAGTGGCTGGGACGGGAGGAATCAGCCCCAGCATTTT.